Only one count was recorded for the clone carrying this T cell receptor beta chain. J gave up 2 bases and V 8 bases, and 11 bases lay outside the gene matches. This CDR3 has 16 amino acids. The germline V gene has CDR1 MGHRA and CDR2 YSYEKL. The data belong to a study of control samples from healthy donors and cancer patients. Profiled with immunoSEQ multiplex PCR; TCRdb holds only in-frame clones, not every one. Among roughly 100,000 clones listed, roughly 94% were seen once. V usage is TRBV4-1 and J usage is TRBJ2-7; 11 nucleotides align to TRBD1. The sequencing input was blood. This sequence was found in a woman aged 18 to 35 in good health. The CDR3 spells CASSPRGQGGPYEQYF. CDR3 nucleotide sequence: TGCGCCAGCTCCCCAAGGGGACAGGGGGGCCCCTACGAGCAGTACTTC.